This T cell receptor beta chain was captured by sequencing in a study of T cells in localized non-small cell lung cancer. Details on this clone: Germline and junction disagree at one end, which may indicate a read error.

Data came from immunoSEQ multiplex PCR; TCRdb stores just in-frame clones and leaves some out. The data show some 21,000 clones, approximately 85% seen once. The CDR3 consists of 14 residues. From germline, CDR1 is MNHNY and CDR2 SVGAGI (reference sequence). The source is a male donor at least 60 years old with stage II lung adenocarcinoma. The starting material was peripheral blood mononuclear cells, obtained before any cancer treatment. This sequence joins TRBV6-6 and TRBJ2-3; no definite D call. CDR3 in DNA: TGTGCCAGCAGTGACTCGAAAACGGCGGATACGCAGTATTTT. It yields the protein CASSDSKTADTQYF.